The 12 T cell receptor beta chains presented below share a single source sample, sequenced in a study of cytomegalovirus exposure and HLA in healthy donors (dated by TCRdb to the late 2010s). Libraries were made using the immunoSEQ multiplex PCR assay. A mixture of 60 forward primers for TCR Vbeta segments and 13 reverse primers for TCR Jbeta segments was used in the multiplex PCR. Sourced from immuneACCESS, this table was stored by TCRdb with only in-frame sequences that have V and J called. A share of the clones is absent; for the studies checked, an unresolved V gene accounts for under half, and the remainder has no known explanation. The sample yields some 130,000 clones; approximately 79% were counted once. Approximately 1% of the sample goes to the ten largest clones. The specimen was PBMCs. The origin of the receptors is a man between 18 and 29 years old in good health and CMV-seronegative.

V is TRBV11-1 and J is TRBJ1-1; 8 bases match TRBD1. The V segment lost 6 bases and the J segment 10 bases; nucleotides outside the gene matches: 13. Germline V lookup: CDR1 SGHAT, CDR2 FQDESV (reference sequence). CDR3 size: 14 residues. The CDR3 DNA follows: TGTGCCAGCAGTTTCGCTAGGACAGGGTCGAGAGCTTTCTTT. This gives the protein CASSFARTGSRAFF.

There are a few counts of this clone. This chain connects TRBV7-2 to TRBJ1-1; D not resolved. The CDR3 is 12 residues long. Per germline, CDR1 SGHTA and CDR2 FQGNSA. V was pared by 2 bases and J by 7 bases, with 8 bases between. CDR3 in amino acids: CASSLTRVEAFF. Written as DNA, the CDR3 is TGTGCCAGCAGCTTAACGAGAGTTGAAGCTTTCTTT.

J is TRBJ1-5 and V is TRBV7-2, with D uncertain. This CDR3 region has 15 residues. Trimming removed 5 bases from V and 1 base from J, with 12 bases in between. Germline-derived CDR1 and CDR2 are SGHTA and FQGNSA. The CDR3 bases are TGTGCCAGCAGCCCCCTCGGGAGGAGCAATCAGCCCCAGCATTTT. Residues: CASSPLGRSNQPQHF.

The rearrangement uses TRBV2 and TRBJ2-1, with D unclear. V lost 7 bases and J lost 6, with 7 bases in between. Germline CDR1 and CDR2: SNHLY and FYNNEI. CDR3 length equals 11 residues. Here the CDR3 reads CASTSGNEQFF. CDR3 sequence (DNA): TGTGCCAGCACTTCCGGCAATGAGCAGTTCTTC.

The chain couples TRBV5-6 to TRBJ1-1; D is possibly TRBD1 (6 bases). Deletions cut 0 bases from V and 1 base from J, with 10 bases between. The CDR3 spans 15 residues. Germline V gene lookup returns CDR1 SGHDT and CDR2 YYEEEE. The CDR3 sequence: CASSLVGRGNTEAFF. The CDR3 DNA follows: TGTGCCAGCAGCTTGGTAGGCAGGGGGAACACTGAAGCTTTCTTT. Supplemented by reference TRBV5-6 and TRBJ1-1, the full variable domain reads DAGVTQSPTHLIKTRGQQVTLRCSPKSGHDTVSWYQQALGQGPQFIFQYYEEEERQRGNFPDRFSGHQFPNYSSELNVNALLLGDSALYLCASSLVGRGNTEAFFGQGTRLTVV.

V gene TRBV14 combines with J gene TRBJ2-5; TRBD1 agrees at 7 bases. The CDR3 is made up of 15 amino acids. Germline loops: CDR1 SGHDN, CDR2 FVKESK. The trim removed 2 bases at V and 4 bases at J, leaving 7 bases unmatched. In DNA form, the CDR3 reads TGTGCCAGCAGCCAAAGGACAGGATACTTAGAGACCCAGTACTTC. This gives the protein CASSQRTGYLETQYF.

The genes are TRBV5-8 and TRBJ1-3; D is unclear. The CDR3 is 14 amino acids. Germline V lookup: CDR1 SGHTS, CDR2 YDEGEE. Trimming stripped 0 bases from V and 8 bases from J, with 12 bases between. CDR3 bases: TGTGCCAGCAGCTTGGCACAGTCAGGCCACACCATATATTTT. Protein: CASSLAQSGHTIYF.

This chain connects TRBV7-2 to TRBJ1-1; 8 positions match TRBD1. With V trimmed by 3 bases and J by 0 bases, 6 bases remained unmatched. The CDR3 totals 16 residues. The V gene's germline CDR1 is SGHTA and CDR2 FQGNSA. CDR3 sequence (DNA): TGTGCCAGCAGCTTGTACAGGGGGGTTTTGAACACTGAAGCTTTCTTT. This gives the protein CASSLYRGVLNTEAFF.

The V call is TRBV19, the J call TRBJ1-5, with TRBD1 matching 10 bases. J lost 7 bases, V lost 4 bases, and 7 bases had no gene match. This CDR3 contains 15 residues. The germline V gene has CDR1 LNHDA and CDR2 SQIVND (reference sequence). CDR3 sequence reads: CASSTDRGGGQPQHF. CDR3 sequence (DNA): TGTGCCAGTAGTACGGACAGGGGGGGTGGACAGCCCCAGCATTTT.

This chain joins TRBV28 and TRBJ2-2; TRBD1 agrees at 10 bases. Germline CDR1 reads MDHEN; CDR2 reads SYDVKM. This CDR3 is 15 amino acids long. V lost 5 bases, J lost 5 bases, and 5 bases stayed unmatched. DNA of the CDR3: TGTGCCAGCAGTGCCGGGACAGGGGCGACCGGGGAGCTGTTTTTT. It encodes CASSAGTGATGELFF.

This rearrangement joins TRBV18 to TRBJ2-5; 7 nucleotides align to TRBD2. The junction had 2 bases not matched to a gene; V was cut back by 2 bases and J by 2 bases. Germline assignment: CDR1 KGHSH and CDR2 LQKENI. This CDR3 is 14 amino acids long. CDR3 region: CASSPLGGQETQYF. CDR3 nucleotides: TGTGCCAGCTCACCATTGGGGGGGCAAGAGACCCAGTACTTC. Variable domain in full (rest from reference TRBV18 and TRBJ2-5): NAGVMQNPRHLVRRRGQEARLRCSPMKGHSHVYWYRQLPEEGLKFMVYLQKENIIDESGMPKERFSAEFPKEGPSILRIQQVVRGDSAAYFCASSPLGGQETQYFGPGTRLLVL.

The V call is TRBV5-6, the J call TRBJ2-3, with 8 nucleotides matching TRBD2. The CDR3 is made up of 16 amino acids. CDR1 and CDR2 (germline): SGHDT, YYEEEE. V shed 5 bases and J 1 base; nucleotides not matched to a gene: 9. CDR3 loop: CASRAPSGPGTDTQYF. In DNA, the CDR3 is TGTGCCAGCAGGGCACCTAGCGGGCCAGGCACAGATACGCAGTATTTT.